This T cell receptor (beta chain) stems from a study of tumor and adjacent non-tumor tissue in lung cancer. Study as a whole: On average, productive TCRbeta reads reached about 4.17 million per sample.

The CDR3 is made up of 16 amino acids. Germline V gene sequence: CDR1 SGHAT, CDR2 FQNNGV. No cell sorting was done before RNA was extracted from the tissue. Newly diagnosed lung cancer patients had thoracic surgery in China, August–late 2014, without prior chemotherapy. TCRbeta libraries were built with three rounds of nested PCR, modified from ARM-PCR. TCRdb processed the multiplex PCR reads anew with MiXCR; each CDR3 protein has one entry. The table has about 75,000 distinct CDR3 sequences, 60% to 85% seen once; the top ten hold about 12%. A remark on this clonotype: The antigen is not known. Compared with germline, one end of the junction differs, possibly owing to a read error.

Regarding the study as a whole: Normal lung showed higher cumulative top 100 clone frequency than tumor. Shorter survival was associated with higher TCR diversity in tumors.

The TCR was taken from a woman in her forties or fifties with non-small cell lung cancer. Sequenced material: lung tumor tissue. The rearrangement joins TRBV11-2 to TRBJ2-1, with D possibly matching TRBD1 (8 bases). CDR3 sequence (DNA): TGTGTCAGCAGCATTAGACAGGGGACTATGTGGAATGAGCAGTTCTTC. It specifies CVSSIRQGTMWNEQFF.